These T cell receptor beta chains were read from a single sample in a study of T cells in tumors after PD-1 blockade. Some clones are missing from TCRdb's copy, which holds only in-frame ones; the method was immunoSEQ multiplex PCR. Here the sample spans almost 35,000 clones, 73% being singletons. Specimen: PBMCs, collected after anti-PD-1 treatment. The receptors derive from a human donor with basal cell carcinoma. Both conserved end residues are part of each CDR3. D genes are given only for firm matches. Size is stated for part of the rows, as once, few or many counts, or as a class when the clone is expanded.

once	-	TRBV5-6	TRBJ1-1	TGTGCCAGCAGCTTTGGCATTGACACTGAAGCTTTCTTT	CASSFGIDTEAFF
-	TRBD2	TRBV4-1	TRBJ2-7	TGCGCCAGCAGCCAAGTTGTAACTAGCGGGAGTTACGAGCAGTACTTC	CASSQVVTSGSYEQYF
-	-	TRBV20-1	TRBJ2-6	TGCAGTGCTAGTGTGATCTCTGGGGCCAACGTCCTGACTTTC	CSASVISGANVLTF
few	-	TRBV27	TRBJ1-5	TGTGCCAGCAGTTCTCGGGGGCGAGGGCAGCCCCAGCATTTT	CASSSRGRGQPQHF
-	-	TRBV30	TRBJ1-1	TGTGCCTGGAGTGTTTCCGAAACTGAAGCTTTCTTT	CAWSVSETEAFF
-	-	TRBV4-3	TRBJ1-2	TGCGCCAGCAGCCAAGTACAAGAAAACTATGGCTACACCTTC	CASSQVQENYGYTF
-	TRBD1	TRBV28	TRBJ2-1	TGTGCCAGCAGTTTACGTCAGGGGGTATACAATGAGCAGTTCTTC	CASSLRQGVYNEQFF
-	TRBD1	TRBV5-1	TRBJ2-3	TGCGCCAGCAGCTCTTTGCTAGGACAGGGACCAGATACGCAGTATTTT	CASSSLLGQGPDTQYF
-	TRBD2	TRBV19	TRBJ2-3	TGTGCCAGTAGTCCACCTAGGGGCGGGAGACCCCCAGATACGCAGTATTTT	CASSPPRGGRPPDTQYF
-	-	TRBV2	TRBJ1-3	TGTGCCAGCAGTGAGCAACAGGCGGGAAACACCATATATTTT	CASSEQQAGNTIYF
-	-	TRBV6-4	TRBJ1-2	TGTGCCAGCAGTGAACGTGGCGTTGGCTACACCTTC	CASSERGVGYTF
-	-	TRBV6-2/TRBV6-3	TRBJ2-3	TGTGCCAGCAGTTACGGGGACACAGAAGAGGCAGATACGCAGTATTTT	CASSYGDTEEADTQYF
-	-	TRBV6-4	TRBJ2-1	TGTGCCAGCAGTCCTGAATTGCTTAATGAGCAGTTCTTC	CASSPELLNEQFF
-	-	TRBV18	TRBJ2-5	TGTGCCAGCTCACCCCCCGGCCTCGAAGAGACCCAGTACTTC	CASSPPGLEETQYF
-	-	TRBV5-1	TRBJ2-4	TGCGCCAGCAGCTTGGTGCAGGGAGGAAACATTCAGTACTTC	CASSLVQGGNIQYF
-	-	TRBV19	TRBJ1-6	TGTGCCAGTAGTTCTGGGGGGTATAATTCACCCCTCCACTTT	CASSSGGYNSPLHF
-	-	TRBV9	TRBJ2-2	TGTGCCAGCAGCCCCCAACAGGGCACCGGGGAGCTGTTTTTT	CASSPQQGTGELFF
-	TRBD2	TRBV2	TRBJ2-1	TGTGCCAGCAGGTCCAACGGGGCTAGGACTAGTGAGCAGTTCTTC	CASRSNGARTSEQFF
-	-	TRBV7-9	TRBJ2-3	TGTGCCAGCAGCCTGGGACTCTCTCCAGATACGCAGTATTTT	CASSLGLSPDTQYF
once	-	TRBV28	TRBJ2-1	TGTGCCAGCAAAAGAGGTGGCGGGACGAATGAGCAGTTCTTC	CASKRGGGTNEQFF
-	-	TRBV6-6	TRBJ1-3	TGTGCCAGCAGTGGGACTACCGGGACAGGAAACACCATATATTTT	CASSGTTGTGNTIYF
-	-	TRBV28	TRBJ2-1	TGTGCCAGCACCCCGTGGGCAAACAAAGACAATGAGCAGTTCTTC	CASTPWANKDNEQFF
-	-	TRBV27	TRBJ1-2	TGTGCCAGCAGTTCCCGGGACAAATTTTTGTATGGCTACACCTTC	CASSSRDKFLYGYTF
few	-	TRBV11-3	TRBJ1-3	TGTGCCAGCAGCCCCCCGGGAATTACTTCTGGAAACACCATATATTTT	CASSPPGITSGNTIYF
-	TRBD2	TRBV7-2	TRBJ2-3	TGTGCCAGCAGCTCTTTAGCGGGAGGCCGGGGAGATACGCAGTATTTT	CASSSLAGGRGDTQYF
-	TRBD2	TRBV5-1	TRBJ2-3	TGCGCCAGCAGCGGGACTAGCGGGAGCGTAGATACGCAGTATTTT	CASSGTSGSVDTQYF
few	TRBD1	TRBV7-8	TRBJ2-6	TGTGCCAGCAGCTTAAGGGGGCTGGATTTCTCTGGGGCCAACGTCCTGACTTTC	CASSLRGLDFSGANVLTF